The 3 T cell receptor beta chains presented below share a single source sample, sequenced in a study of blood T cell repertoires in COVID-19. Profiling relied on immunoSEQ multiplex PCR, and the TCRdb table lists in-frame clones only, not all of them. The sample holds roughly 260,000 clones, less than 90% seen once. Sequenced sample: peripheral blood. All receptors come from a man aged 55 to 69 who had recovered from COVID-19.

V gene TRBV2 combines with J gene TRBJ2-2, with TRBD2 matching over 10 bases. Germline lookup yields CDR1 SNHLY and CDR2 FYNNEI. The CDR3 runs 15 residues. V was clipped by 6 bases and J by 5 bases; unmatched bases: 6. The CDR3 here is CASRKLAGRTGELFF. The CDR3 DNA follows: TGTGCCAGCAGAAAACTAGCGGGGAGAACCGGGGAGCTGTTTTTT.

V is TRBV24-1 and J is TRBJ2-5; possibly TRBD2 for D (5 bases). Germline V gives CDR1 KGHDR, CDR2 SFDVKD. The CDR3 is 15 amino acids. V shed 2 bases and J shed 7 bases, with 16 bases lying between them. The DNA for the CDR3 is TGTGCCACCAGTGATTCTGCGAGCGGTGCCAGGACCCAGTACTTC. This encodes CATSDSASGARTQYF.

The chain combines TRBV11-2 with TRBJ2-5; TRBD2 is a possible D gene (5 bases). V lost 4 bases and J 4 bases, leaving 13 bases between the germline ends. Germline V CDR1 and CDR2: SGHAT, FQNNGV. The CDR3 totals 14 residues. CDR3 sequence (DNA): TGTGCCAGCAGCTACTCGGACTGGGGAGAGACCCAGTACTTC. Encoded protein: CASSYSDWGETQYF.